A selection of T cell receptor beta chains follows, all from one sample in a study of Graves' ophthalmopathy and Graves' hyperthyroidism. TCRdb recomputed calls from the multiplex PCR reads with MiXCR, one row per CDR3 protein. The sample carries around 1.1 million distinct CDR3 sequences, less than 45% recorded once. Material for sequencing was peripheral blood or thyroid tissue (not recorded which). Receptor source: an adult man with Graves' hyperthyroidism. The conserved cysteine and the conserved F or W are not part of the CDR3 here.

v_call cdr3_aa
TRBV5-1 ASALAGGTYEQY
TRBV7-2 ASSKKPGQNYEQY
TRBV12-3/TRBV12-4 ASSLPSGDTEAF
TRBV19 ASSRLDVGQPQH
TRBV10-3 AISPRASGELF
TRBV9 ASSYGTFSPGELF
TRBV5-4 ASSSRQGLSYT
TRBV28 ASITDTGYT
TRBV9 ASSVGREPGNTIY
TRBV7-8 ASSFSSGTGELF
TRBV7-2 ASSLLAGAY
TRBV2 ASSFSRGQPQH
TRBV2 ASSPDRTEETQY
TRBV19 ASSMGFGPANYGYT
TRBV14 ASSPGTGVSEQY
TRBV20-1 SASLAGAQGNQPQH
TRBV20-1 SAGLAGGAEETQY
TRBV2 ASVLDSGTDTQY
TRBV7-9 ASSNQGDRVNTEAF
TRBV20-1 SASTGGLSPNTEAF
TRBV11-3 ASSLGEGTGGGNQPQH
TRBV30 AWGDSNQPQH
TRBV7-2 ASSLKTGHYGYT
TRBV20-1 SARNRLGNTEAF
TRBV7-9 ACSFQSTGDSPLH
TRBV14 ASSPRGGPSYEQY
TRBV6-5 ASSYNGGNYGYT
TRBV10-3 AIGAGGSGYT
TRBV19 ASSMDRAGNFMNTEAF
TRBV7-2 ASSLGGSAWTEAF
TRBV25-1 ASSEGLADTDTQY
TRBV25-1 AGGTEAF
TRBV7-2 ASGRTGPGETQY
TRBV10-2 ASSEYRDTEAF
TRBV7-9 ASSQDRGQHYEQY
TRBV12-3/TRBV12-4 AGGTGDQPQH
TRBV29-1 SVEEGTSGYT
TRBV4-3 ASSLGRTSYEQY
TRBV29-1 SVGGGTGELS
TRBV10-3 ASSLWDRGVGNTIY
TRBV15 ATGGAAGDTQY
TRBV6-2/TRBV6-3 ASSPDGQGNEQY
TRBV7-9 ASSLVSLLHEQY
TRBV29-1 SADPGQYGYT
TRBV7-7 ASSPAGGSQETQY
TRBV7-9 ASSFNPYEQY
TRBV10-3 ARLPPVSNQPQH
TRBV2 ASSPTGAGNTVY
TRBV7-9 ASSPALANYGYT
TRBV2 ASSDERGLLSYEQY
TRBV5-6 ASSLNTGGSSGNTIY
TRBV10-3 AISEGRQNTDTQY
TRBV6-5 ASRRTGFTYGYT
TRBV3-1 ASSHSGTYETQY
TRBV29-1 SVRTGLSLLSYEQY